This is a list of T cell receptor beta chains from one sample in a study of T cells in Graves' hyperthyroidism and ophthalmopathy. One entry per CDR3 protein, called by TCRdb with MiXCR from the multiplex PCR reads. The table has about 400,000 distinct CDR3 sequences, less than 20% seen once. The source material was blood. The receptors shown here come from a woman younger than 30 with Graves' hyperthyroidism. Each CDR3 is given with its conserved first and last residue. D genes are given only for firm matches. Size is stated for part of the rows, as once, few or many counts, or as a class when the clone is expanded.

D	length	size	V	J	DNA	CDR3
TRBD1	19	many	TRBV10-3	TRBJ2-7	TGTGCCACCCGACATCAGGGGGTTCGGATGTTTGAAGGCTCCTACGAGCAGTACTTC	CATRHQGVRMFEGSYEQYF
-	16	many	TRBV12-3/TRBV12-4	TRBJ1-5	TGTGCCAGCAGTTTAGCCCCCGGGACACGGAATCAGCCCCAGCATTTT	CASSLAPGTRNQPQHF
-	18	-	TRBV15	TRBJ2-2	TGTGCCACCAGCAGAGATCACGGGCTAGCGAGGGACACCGGGGAGCTGTTTTTT	CATSRDHGLARDTGELFF
TRBD2	15	many	TRBV12-3/TRBV12-4	TRBJ2-3	TGTGCCACGACGGCGGGGGGGAGCCCCACAGATACGCAGTATTTT	CATTAGGSPTDTQYF
-	12	many	TRBV5-1	TRBJ2-7	TGCGCCAGCAGAGGAGGGGACTACGAGCAGTACTTC	CASRGGDYEQYF
TRBD2	13	-	TRBV7-6	TRBJ2-5	TGTGCCAGCAATAGCGGGAGCTGGGAGACCCAGTACTTC	CASNSGSWETQYF
-	13	many	TRBV30	TRBJ1-1	TGTGCCTGGAGGGCCCCAGGGAGGGCTGAAGCTTTCTTT	CAWRAPGRAEAFF
TRBD2	14	many	TRBV29-1	TRBJ2-1	TGCAGCGTTGTGGCGGGAGGGCGAGCCCCTGAGCAGTTCTTC	CSVVAGGRAPEQFF
TRBD1	15	many	TRBV3-1	TRBJ2-3	TGTGCCAGCAGCCCCGGGGACAGTCGCACAGATACGCAGTATTTT	CASSPGDSRTDTQYF
-	15	many	TRBV20-1	TRBJ2-7	TGCAGTGCTAGAGGGTTTGGACGGCCTACCTACGAGCAGTACTTC	CSARGFGRPTYEQYF
-	16	-	TRBV2	TRBJ2-7	TGTGCCAGCAGTGATATCCGCGGCAGGAGGCGTTACGAGCAGTACTTC	CASSDIRGRRRYEQYF
-	16	-	TRBV19	TRBJ2-3	TGTGCCAGTAGTATAGGAGCTAATCTAGCAACAGATACGCAGTATTTT	CASSIGANLATDTQYF
-	13	many	TRBV20-1	TRBJ2-3	TGCAGTGCTAAGGACTCCGGCACAGATACGCAGTATTTT	CSAKDSGTDTQYF
-	16	-	TRBV27	TRBJ2-3	TGTGCCAGCAGTTTATATCAAGGGGTTTTCACAGATACGCAGTATTTT	CASSLYQGVFTDTQYF
-	13	-	TRBV11-1	TRBJ2-7	TGTGCCAGCAGCTTAGGTTTAGTCGACGAGCAGTACTTC	CASSLGLVDEQYF
TRBD2	13	many	TRBV7-2	TRBJ2-5	TGTGCCAGCAGCTTGGGGGGGGTTGAGACCCAGTACTTC	CASSLGGVETQYF